Each of the 10 T cell receptor beta chains below was sequenced from the same sample in a study of control samples from healthy donors and cancer patients. The protocol was immunoSEQ multiplex PCR, while the TCRdb copy is restricted to in-frame clones and leaves out a portion. The data contain roughly 63,000 clones, 92% of them singletons. The sample was PBMCs. The origin of the receptors is a man in his forties with colorectal cancer.

In nucleotides, the CDR3 is TGCGCCAGCAGCCTAGGGACAAACTTAGAGACCCAGTACTTC. It yields the protein CASSLGTNLETQYF. The V and J genes are TRBV5-1 and TRBJ2-5, with D perhaps TRBD1 (6 bases). Per the germline V gene, CDR1 is SGHRS and CDR2 is YFSETQ. The CDR3 is 14 residues long. Trimming shortened V by 4 bases and J by 4 bases, and 14 bases separated the two germline ends.

The V gene is TRBV30, the J gene TRBJ1-1; D ambiguous. There are 11 residues in the CDR3. In germline, CDR1 is GTSNPN, CDR2 SVGIG (reference sequence). V lost 4 bases and J 4 bases, leaving 7 bases between the germline ends. CDR3 nucleotide sequence: TGTGCCTGGATACAGAGCACTGAAGCTTTCTTT. It specifies CAWIQSTEAFF.

The CDR3 DNA follows: TGCGCCAGCAGCCCCAGGGAGGATTCACCCCTCCACTTT. Its translation is CASSPREDSPLHF. The chain couples TRBV4-1 to TRBJ1-6; possible D gene TRBD1, 5 bases. The CDR3 covers 13 residues. Germline loops: CDR1 MGHRA, CDR2 YSYEKL. V was clipped by 4 bases and J by 8 bases, with 9 bases between them.

The rearrangement links TRBV19 to TRBJ1-2, with TRBD1 matching 8 bases. The CDR3 has 15 amino acids. V lost 6 bases and J lost 4; bases outside the gene matches: 10. CDR1 and CDR2 from the germline V gene are LNHDA and SQIVND (reference sequence). DNA of the CDR3: TGTGCCAGTAGCCTTGGGTCAGGGGGCATCTATGGCTACACCTTC. Residues: CASSLGSGGIYGYTF.

This chain uses TRBV2 with TRBJ2-3, with TRBD1 matching 10 bases. The V segment lost 4 bases and the J segment 3 bases; nucleotides outside the gene matches: 4. The CDR3 contains 15 residues. Germline loops: CDR1 SNHLY, CDR2 FYNNEI. This chain's CDR3 is CASSGRDRGTDTQYF. The CDR3 nucleotides read TGTGCCAGCAGTGGCCGGGACAGGGGAACAGATACGCAGTATTTT.

This clone was seen more than once but under ten times. This sequence joins TRBV7-9 and TRBJ1-2, with a tentative D call TRBD1 (5 bases). The CDR3 spans 13 residues. Germline-derived CDR1 and CDR2 are SEHNR and FQNEAQ (reference sequence). Trimming shortened V by 1 base and J by 7 bases, and 10 bases separated the two germline ends. CDR3 residues: CASSLEGRVGYTF. The CDR3 nucleotides are TGTGCCAGCAGCTTAGAGGGCAGGGTTGGCTACACCTTC. Drawing the rest from reference TRBV7-9 and TRBJ1-2, the complete variable domain is DTGVSQNPRHKITKRGQNVTFRCDPISEHNRLYWYRQTLGQGPEFLTYFQNEAQLEKSRLLSDRFSAERPKGSFSTLEIQRTEQGDSAMYLCASSLEGRVGYTFGSGTRLTVV.

The chain has TRBV30 and TRBJ2-2; a weak D match, TRBD1 (5 bases). Trimming took off 0 bases at V and 6 bases at J, with 11 bases between the two ends. CDR1 and CDR2 (germline): GTSNPN, SVGIG (reference sequence). This CDR3 contains 14 residues. In DNA form, the CDR3 reads TGTGCCTGGAGTGTAAAGGGGTATGCCGGGGAGCTGTTTTTT. It specifies CAWSVKGYAGELFF.

The genes are TRBV7-6 and TRBJ2-7, with TRBD1 identical over 8 bases. This CDR3 spans 16 amino acids. Germline values: CDR1 SGHVS, CDR2 FNYEAQ. Trimming removed 5 bases from V and 4 bases from J; junction bases left unmatched: 13. CDR3 region: CASSQRQGQGSYEQYF. The CDR3 nucleotides are TGTGCCAGCAGCCAAAGACAAGGACAGGGATCTTACGAGCAGTACTTC.

The genes are TRBV7-2 and TRBJ1-3, with D unresolved. Germline values: CDR1 SGHTA, CDR2 FQGNSA. With 5 bases removed from V and 0 bases from J, the gap between germline ends came to 11 bases. There are 15 residues in the CDR3. The CDR3: CASSLTLRSGNTIYF. The CDR3 DNA is TGTGCCAGCAGCCTCACACTCCGCTCTGGAAACACCATATATTTT. Looking up the rest from reference TRBV7-2 and TRBJ1-3 gives the full variable domain: GAGVSQSPSNKVTEKGKDVELRCDPISGHTALYWYRQSLGQGLEFLIYFQGNSAPDKSGLPSDRFSAERTGGSVSTLTIQRTQQEDSAVYLCASSLTLRSGNTIYFGEGSWLTVV.

CDR3 region: CASSPVGTGGQPQHF. CDR3 coding DNA: TGTGCCAGCAGTCCCGTTGGGACAGGGGGGCAGCCCCAGCATTTT. This chain uses TRBV5-5 with TRBJ1-5; 11 nucleotides line up with TRBD1. The germline V gene encodes CDR1 SGHKS and CDR2 YYEKEE (reference sequence). V lost 5 bases and J lost 7; bases outside the gene matches: 8. This CDR3 is built from 15 residues.